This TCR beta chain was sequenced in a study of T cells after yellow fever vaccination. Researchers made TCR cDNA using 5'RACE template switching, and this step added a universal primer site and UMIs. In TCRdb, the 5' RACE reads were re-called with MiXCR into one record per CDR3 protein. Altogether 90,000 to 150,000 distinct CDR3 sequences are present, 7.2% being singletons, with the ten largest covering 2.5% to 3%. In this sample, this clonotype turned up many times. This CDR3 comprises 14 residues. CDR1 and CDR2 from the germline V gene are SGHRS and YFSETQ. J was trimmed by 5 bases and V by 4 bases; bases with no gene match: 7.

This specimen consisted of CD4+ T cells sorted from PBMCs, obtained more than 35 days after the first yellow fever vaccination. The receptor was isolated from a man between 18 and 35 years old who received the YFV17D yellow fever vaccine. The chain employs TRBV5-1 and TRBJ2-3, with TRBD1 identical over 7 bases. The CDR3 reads CASSLGQPGDTQYF. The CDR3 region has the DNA TGCGCCAGCAGCCTGGGACAGCCGGGAGATACGCAGTATTTT.